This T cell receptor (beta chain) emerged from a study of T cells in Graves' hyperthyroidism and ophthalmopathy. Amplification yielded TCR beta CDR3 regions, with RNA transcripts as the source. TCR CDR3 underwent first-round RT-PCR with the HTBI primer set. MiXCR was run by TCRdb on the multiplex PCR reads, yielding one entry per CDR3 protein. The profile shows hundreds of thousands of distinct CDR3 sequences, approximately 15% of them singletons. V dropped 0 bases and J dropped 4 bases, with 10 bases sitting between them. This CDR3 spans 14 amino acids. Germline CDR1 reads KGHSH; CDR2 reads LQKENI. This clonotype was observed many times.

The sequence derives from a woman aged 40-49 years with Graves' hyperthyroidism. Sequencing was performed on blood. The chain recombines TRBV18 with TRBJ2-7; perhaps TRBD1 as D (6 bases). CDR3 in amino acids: CASSPPAQGYEQYF. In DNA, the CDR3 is TGTGCCAGCTCACCACCGGCACAGGGATACGAGCAGTACTTC.